The sequence of this TCR beta chain was determined in a study of read filtering for tumor transcriptome and immune sequencing. Across the study: Patients were approximately 18 male and approximately 14 female, mean age around 66 years, range 47 to 80. Revised staging placed eight or nine patients in R-ISS I, around 15 in II, 6 or 7 in III. RNA-seq yielded only about 75 to 1,300 TCR reads, IR-seq about 3.5 to 10.27 million. Study-wide results and limits: This fraction held mixed bone marrow immune cells after CD138-negative sorting.

This library used around 400 ng RNA and molecular barcoded adaptors spanning alpha/delta and beta/gamma chains. Using its own MiXCR run on the reads, TCRdb lists one record per CDR3 protein. The table includes 40,000 to 50,000 distinct CDR3 sequences, around an eighth detected once. This clonotype was seen repeatedly, ten times or more. Its target is unknown. The CDR3 is 15 residues long. CDR1 is LNHDA and CDR2 is SQIVND in the germline V gene (reference sequence). Trimming removed 7 bases at V and 0 bases at J, with 12 bases between. The sequencing input was a population of CD138-negative cells sorted from bone marrow. The source of this sequence is a donor aged 40 or over with multiple myeloma. The chain couples TRBV19 to TRBJ1-4; no firm D call. The CDR3 DNA reads as TGTGCCAGTATCCTTTCCACCTCAACTAATGAAAAACTGTTTTTT. Protein: CASILSTSTNEKLFF. Full variable domain (missing parts from reference TRBV19 and TRBJ1-4): DGGITQSPKYLFRKEGQNVTLSCEQNLNHDAMYWYRQDPGQGLRLIYYSQIVNDFQKGDIAEGYSVSREKKESFPLTVTSAQKNPTAFYLCASILSTSTNEKLFFGSGTQLSVL.